Listed below are T cell receptor beta chains from one sample, sequenced in a study of blood T cell repertoires in COVID-19. Profiled with immunoSEQ multiplex PCR; TCRdb holds only in-frame clones, not every one. The table includes approximately 50,000 clones, about 86% detected once. Source material: peripheral blood. Receptors originate from a human donor in a cohort sampled during active COVID-19. The CDR3 runs from the conserved cysteine through the conserved F or W. The D gene is left open where the match is weak. Size is omitted from some rows. Given values are once, few, many or a class for expanded clones.

>TRBD2|TRBJ2-3|TRBV7-2|once
TGTGCCAACAGCTTCCTAGCGGGGGGAGGAAGAGCAGATACGCAGTATTTT
CANSFLAGGGRADTQYF
>NA|TRBJ2-7|TRBV5-4|NA
TGTGCCAGCAGCTTGGGACGGAGCTCCTACGAGCAGTACTTC
CASSLGRSSYEQYF
>NA|TRBJ1-2|TRBV6-5|NA
TGTGCCAGCACCCGAGGAGTTGGTGGCTACACCTTC
CASTRGVGGYTF
>TRBD2|TRBJ2-1|TRBV30|NA
TGTGCCTGGAGTCTCCACCGGGACTATTACAATGAGCAGTTCTTC
CAWSLHRDYYNEQFF
>TRBD2|TRBJ2-7|TRBV7-2|NA
TGTGCCAGCAGCTTAGTTACTAGCGGCCCCTACGAGCAGTACTTC
CASSLVTSGPYEQYF
>NA|TRBJ2-7|TRBV14|NA
TGTGCCAGCAGCCACGCAGGGCAGCGCTACGAGCAGTACTTC
CASSHAGQRYEQYF
>TRBD1|TRBJ2-7|TRBV2|NA
TGTGCCAGCACCCAAAGGGGGGGACAGGGACTCTCCTACGAGCAGTACTTC
CASTQRGGQGLSYEQYF
>TRBD1|TRBJ1-5|TRBV6-6|NA
TGTGCCAGCAGTTATGGTGACAGGGACTTGAGTCAGCCCCAGCATTTT
CASSYGDRDLSQPQHF
>NA|TRBJ1-5|TRBV5-6|NA
TGTGCCAGCAGCTTGGGACAGACCAATCAGCCCCAGCATTTT
CASSLGQTNQPQHF
>NA|TRBJ2-2|TRBV5-4|NA
TGTGCCAGCAGCCACGATATGGGGGGCACCGGGGAGCTGTTTTTT
CASSHDMGGTGELFF
>TRBD2|TRBJ2-7|TRBV6-5|NA
TGTGCCAGCAGGACTAGCGGAAACCCCGAGCAGTACTTC
CASRTSGNPEQYF
>TRBD1|TRBJ1-5|TRBV5-1|NA
TGCGCCAGCAGCTCGGACAGGCCCCCCAATCAGCCCCAGCATTTT
CASSSDRPPNQPQHF
>NA|TRBJ2-7|TRBV19|few
TGTGCCAGTAGTATGGGAGGACGCGAGCAGTACTTC
CASSMGGREQYF
>NA|TRBJ2-1|TRBV6-1|once
TGTGCCAGCAGTGAAGCCGGCCGGGGGGAGCAGTTCTTC
CASSEAGRGEQFF
>TRBD1|TRBJ2-7|TRBV18|NA
TGTGCCAGCTCACTGGGACAGGGATTGTCCGAGCAGTACTTC
CASSLGQGLSEQYF
>NA|TRBJ1-5|TRBV6-1|few
TGTGCCAGCAGTGAACGGTCGGGCAGGGTGGGCAATCAGCCCCAGCATTTT
CASSERSGRVGNQPQHF
>NA|TRBJ2-7|TRBV29-1|NA
TGCAGCGTTGGTTTTGGGGGGAACTACGAGCAGTACTTC
CSVGFGGNYEQYF
>NA|TRBJ2-3|TRBV24-1|once
TGTGCCACCAGTGATTTTCGGGGGAGCACAGATACGCAGTATTTT
CATSDFRGSTDTQYF
>NA|TRBJ1-6|TRBV6-5|once
TGTGCCAGTCCAGGACAGACCTATAATTCACCCCTCCACTTT
CASPGQTYNSPLHF
>NA|TRBJ2-3|TRBV7-6|once
TGTGCCAGCAGGCAAACGAGGGCAGATACGCAGTATTTT
CASRQTRADTQYF
>TRBD1|TRBJ1-6|TRBV3-1/TRBV3-2|NA
TGTGCCAGCAGCCGTAACAGGGGGGGAGGTTCACCCCTCCACTTT
CASSRNRGGGSPLHF
>TRBD1|TRBJ1-1|TRBV5-1|NA
TGCGCCAGCAGCCCTATGGACAGGGATGGGAATACTGAAGCTTTCTTT
CASSPMDRDGNTEAFF
>TRBD2|TRBJ2-2|TRBV11-3|NA
TGTGCCAGCAGCTTAATTCCTAGCGGGAACACCGGGGAGCTGTTTTTT
CASSLIPSGNTGELFF
>TRBD1|TRBJ1-6|TRBV5-6|NA
TGTGCCAGCAGCTTTTCAGGGGGTCGGTCTAATTCACCCCTCCACTTT
CASSFSGGRSNSPLHF
>TRBD1|TRBJ1-3|TRBV11-2|NA
TGTGCCAGCAGCTTAGTATTGGACAGGGAGTTTCGGAACACCATATATTTT
CASSLVLDREFRNTIYF
>NA|TRBJ2-7|TRBV28|once
TGTGCCAGCAGTTTAGAGGCAGCTCGGTACGAGCAGTACTTC
CASSLEAARYEQYF
>NA|TRBJ2-7|TRBV27|NA
TGTGCCAGCAGCGGGGAGGTCCGCTACAAACCTTCGTACGAGCAGTACTTC
CASSGEVRYKPSYEQYF
>TRBD2|TRBJ2-1|TRBV30|NA
TGTGCCTGGAGTGGACTAGCGGGGGATGAGCAGTTCTTC
CAWSGLAGDEQFF
>TRBD1|TRBJ1-2|TRBV27|NA
TGTGCCAGCAGACCCGGGACAGGGATATCTGGCTACACCTTC
CASRPGTGISGYTF
>NA|TRBJ1-3|TRBV3-1/TRBV3-2|NA
TGTGCCAGCAGCCCCCGGACAGACTCTGGAAACACCATATATTTT
CASSPRTDSGNTIYF
>TRBD2|TRBJ2-7|TRBV6-6|NA
TGTGCCAGCAGTCGGTCTAGCGGGGGGTATCTTTCCTACGAGCAGTACTTC
CASSRSSGGYLSYEQYF
>NA|TRBJ2-6|TRBV7-2|NA
TGTGCCAGCAGCTTAGACAGGGTCTCTGGGGCCAACGTCCTGACTTTC
CASSLDRVSGANVLTF
>TRBD2|TRBJ2-2|TRBV7-8|NA
TGTGCCAGCAGCTTAATGGGCGGTGGACTAGCGAAAAACACCGGGGAGCTGTTTTTT
CASSLMGGGLAKNTGELFF
>NA|TRBJ1-5|TRBV6-1|NA
TGTGCCAGCAGTGAAGCGCGGGGTTCGGCGCGCAATCAGCCCCAGCATTTT
CASSEARGSARNQPQHF
>NA|TRBJ1-1|TRBV6-4|few
TGTGCCAGCAGTTCAGGGTGGGACACTGAAGCTTTCTTT
CASSSGWDTEAFF
>NA|TRBJ2-4|TRBV30|NA
TGTGCCTGGAGTGTACCGACCGGGCATTGGGGGGACATTCAGTACTTC
CAWSVPTGHWGDIQYF
>TRBD1|TRBJ1-5|TRBV12-3/TRBV12-4|NA
TGTGCCAGCAGGATGACAGGGGATCAGCCCCAGCATTTT
CASRMTGDQPQHF
>TRBD2|TRBJ2-7|TRBV5-1|NA
TGCGCCAGCAGCCCAACAACTCTAGCGGGGGGGACCTACGAGCAGTACTTC
CASSPTTLAGGTYEQYF
>TRBD2|TRBJ2-3|TRBV11-2|once
TGTGCCAGCAGCTCCCCCCCAGTAGCGGGGGTGGCAGATACGCAGTATTTT
CASSSPPVAGVADTQYF
>TRBD1|TRBJ2-7|TRBV11-2|few
TGTGCCAGCAGCTTAGGGGCCGGGACAGGGACCTACGAGCAGTACTTC
CASSLGAGTGTYEQYF
>TRBD2|TRBJ2-7|TRBV11-2|NA
TGTGCCAGCAGCTACCTGGCGGGGGGCTCCTACGAGCAGTACTTC
CASSYLAGGSYEQYF
>TRBD1|TRBJ1-3|TRBV5-8|NA
TGTGCCAGCAGCTGGGGACAGTCTAGAAACACCATATATTTT
CASSWGQSRNTIYF
>NA|TRBJ1-2|TRBV30|NA
TGTGCCTGGAGATTTGGGTTGGCGGTGAACTATGGCTACACCTTC
CAWRFGLAVNYGYTF
>TRBD1|TRBJ1-2|TRBV3-1/TRBV3-2|NA
TGTGCCAGCAGCCAAGCATACAGGGGGCCTGGCTACACCTTC
CASSQAYRGPGYTF
>NA|TRBJ1-2|TRBV18|NA
TGTGCCAGCTCACCAAACACTAACTATGGCTACACCTTC
CASSPNTNYGYTF
>NA|TRBJ2-3|TRBV5-1|NA
TGCGCCAGCAGCTCAGGGATCACAGATACGCAGTATTTT
CASSSGITDTQYF
>TRBD1|TRBJ1-5|TRBV2|few
TGTGCCAGCACTCCGGGACAGACCTATCAGCCCCAGCATTTT
CASTPGQTYQPQHF
>NA|TRBJ2-3|TRBV3-1/TRBV3-2|NA
TGTGCCAGCAGCTCGCGACTCACAGATACGCAGTATTTT
CASSSRLTDTQYF
>NA|TRBJ1-6|TRBV6-6|NA
TGTGCCAGCAGTTATTACCGGGACATCATACCCGCGGCCCTCCACTTT
CASSYYRDIIPAALHF
>NA|TRBJ2-4|TRBV5-5|NA
TGTGCCAGCAGCTTGATGGGAACGATAGACGGGGACATTCAGTACTTC
CASSLMGTIDGDIQYF
>TRBD1|TRBJ1-1|TRBV7-8|NA
TGTGCCAGCAGCTTAACCGGGACAGGGACCGGGGCTTTCTTT
CASSLTGTGTGAFF
>NA|TRBJ1-2|TRBV7-9|NA
TGTGCCAGCAGCCCGACAGGCTACACCTTC
CASSPTGYTF
>TRBD1|TRBJ1-5|TRBV19|NA
TGTGCCAGTACCAGGACAGGGGATAGCAATCAGCCCCAGCATTTT
CASTRTGDSNQPQHF
>NA|TRBJ1-2|TRBV5-3|NA
TGTGCCAGAAGCGTTACAGGGCGGGATGGCTACACCTTC
CARSVTGRDGYTF
>NA|TRBJ2-2|TRBV18|NA
TGTGCCAGCTCACCATCCGGCAGGGCGAACACCGGGGAGCTGTTTTTT
CASSPSGRANTGELFF
>TRBD2|TRBJ2-3|TRBV13|NA
TGTGCCAGCAGCTTGTTTGGGTCCAGCGGGGGCCTAACCTCGGGAGATACGCAGTATTTT
CASSLFGSSGGLTSGDTQYF
>NA|TRBJ1-5|TRBV6-5|NA
TGTGCCAGCAGTTACTCCACAATTGGCAATCAGCCCCAGCATTTT
CASSYSTIGNQPQHF
>NA|TRBJ1-2|TRBV10-3|NA
TGTGCCATCAGCTCGGACACCTCTAACTATGGCTACACCTTC
CAISSDTSNYGYTF
>NA|TRBJ1-6|TRBV4-1|medium-sized
TGCGCCAGCCGGGCCCCGGGAGGGTCACCCCTCCACTTT
CASRAPGGSPLHF
>TRBD1|TRBJ1-1|TRBV20-1|NA
TGCAGTGCTGGAACAGGGGTTGAAGCTTTCTTT
CSAGTGVEAFF